The clone carrying this TCR beta chain has just a few counts. These data come from a study of response to subunit inactivated influenza vaccine. This CDR3 has 13 residues. Germline V CDR1 and CDR2: MGHRA, YSYEKL. The junction had 1 base not matched to a gene; V was cut back by 2 bases and J by 9 bases. A single record per CDR3 protein comes from TCRdb applying MiXCR to the RT-PCR reads. The repertoire includes 300,000 to 350,000 distinct CDR3 sequences, 22% of them detected once, and 10% sits in the top ten. This rearrangement joins TRBV4-1 to TRBJ1-6; 7 bases match TRBD1. The input for sequencing was PBMCs from blood, taken approximately 20 months after vaccination. This receptor was taken from a man between 50 and 75 years old who received an inactivated influenza vaccine. CDR3 in amino acids: CASSQRGLSPLHF. In nucleotides, the CDR3 is TGCGCCAGCAGCCAAAGGGGGCTTTCACCCCTCCACTTT.